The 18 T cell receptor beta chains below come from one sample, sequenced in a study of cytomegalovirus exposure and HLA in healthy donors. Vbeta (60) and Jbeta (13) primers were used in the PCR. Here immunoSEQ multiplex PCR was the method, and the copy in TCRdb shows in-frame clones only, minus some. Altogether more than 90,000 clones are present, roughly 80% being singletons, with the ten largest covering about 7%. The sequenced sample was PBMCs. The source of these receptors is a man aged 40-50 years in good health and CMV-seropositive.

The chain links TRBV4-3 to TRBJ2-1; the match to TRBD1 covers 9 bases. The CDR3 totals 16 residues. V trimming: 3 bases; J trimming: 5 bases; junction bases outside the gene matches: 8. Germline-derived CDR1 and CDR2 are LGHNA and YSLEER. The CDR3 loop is CASSHLTGGSHNEQFF. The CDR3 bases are TGCGCCAGCAGCCATCTTACAGGGGGCAGCCACAATGAGCAGTTCTTC.

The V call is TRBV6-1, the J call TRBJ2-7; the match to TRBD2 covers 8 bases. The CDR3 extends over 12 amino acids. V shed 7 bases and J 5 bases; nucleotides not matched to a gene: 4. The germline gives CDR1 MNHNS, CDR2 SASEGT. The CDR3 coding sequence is TGTGCCAGCACACGGGGGGGAAACGAGCAGTACTTC. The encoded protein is CASTRGGNEQYF.

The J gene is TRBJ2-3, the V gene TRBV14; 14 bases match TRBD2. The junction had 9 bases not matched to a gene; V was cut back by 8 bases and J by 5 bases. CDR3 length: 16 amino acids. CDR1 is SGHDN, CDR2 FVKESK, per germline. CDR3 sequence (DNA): TGTGCCAGCTCCCCGGGACTAGCGGGAGATGGAGATACGCAGTATTTT. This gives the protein CASSPGLAGDGDTQYF.

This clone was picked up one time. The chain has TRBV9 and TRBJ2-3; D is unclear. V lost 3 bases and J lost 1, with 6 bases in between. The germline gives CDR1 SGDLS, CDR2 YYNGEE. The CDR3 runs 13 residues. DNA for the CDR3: TGTGCCAGCAGCGGACTGGGCACAGATACGCAGTATTTT. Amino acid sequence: CASSGLGTDTQYF.

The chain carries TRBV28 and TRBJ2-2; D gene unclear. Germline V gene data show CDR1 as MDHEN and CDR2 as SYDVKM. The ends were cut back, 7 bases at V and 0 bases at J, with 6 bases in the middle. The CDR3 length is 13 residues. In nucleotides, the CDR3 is TGTGCCAGCATCAGTTCGAACACCGGGGAGCTGTTTTTT. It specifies CASISSNTGELFF.

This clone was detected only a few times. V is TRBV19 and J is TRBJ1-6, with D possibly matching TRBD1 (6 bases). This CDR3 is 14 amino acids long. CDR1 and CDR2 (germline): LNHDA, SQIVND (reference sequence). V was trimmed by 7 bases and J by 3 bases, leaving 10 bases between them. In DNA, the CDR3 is TGTGCCAGTACCTGGGACAACTATAATTCACCCCTCCACTTT. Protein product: CASTWDNYNSPLHF.

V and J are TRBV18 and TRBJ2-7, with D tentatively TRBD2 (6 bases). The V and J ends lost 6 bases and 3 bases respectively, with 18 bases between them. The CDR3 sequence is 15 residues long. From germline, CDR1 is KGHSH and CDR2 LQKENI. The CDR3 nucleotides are TGTGCCAGCTCTCACCGGGAGACTGAACGCTACGAGCAGTACTTC. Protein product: CASSHRETERYEQYF.

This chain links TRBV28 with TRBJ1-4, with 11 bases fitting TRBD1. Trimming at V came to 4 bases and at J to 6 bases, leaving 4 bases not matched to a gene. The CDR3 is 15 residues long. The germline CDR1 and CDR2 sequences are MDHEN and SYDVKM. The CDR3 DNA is TGTGCCAGCAGTTCTCCGGGACAGGGGGATGAAAAACTGTTTTTT. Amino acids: CASSSPGQGDEKLFF.

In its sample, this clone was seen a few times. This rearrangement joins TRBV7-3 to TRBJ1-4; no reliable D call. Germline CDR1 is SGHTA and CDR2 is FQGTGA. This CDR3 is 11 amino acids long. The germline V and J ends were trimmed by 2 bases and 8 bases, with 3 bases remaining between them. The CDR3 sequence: CASSLQEKLFF. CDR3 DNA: TGTGCCAGCAGCTTACAGGAAAAACTGTTTTTT.

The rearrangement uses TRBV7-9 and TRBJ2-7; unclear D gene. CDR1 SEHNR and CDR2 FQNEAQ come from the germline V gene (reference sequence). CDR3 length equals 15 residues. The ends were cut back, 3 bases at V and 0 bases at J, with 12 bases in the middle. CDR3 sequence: CASSFDPRSSYEQYF. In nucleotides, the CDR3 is TGTGCCAGCAGCTTCGACCCCCGGAGCTCCTACGAGCAGTACTTC.

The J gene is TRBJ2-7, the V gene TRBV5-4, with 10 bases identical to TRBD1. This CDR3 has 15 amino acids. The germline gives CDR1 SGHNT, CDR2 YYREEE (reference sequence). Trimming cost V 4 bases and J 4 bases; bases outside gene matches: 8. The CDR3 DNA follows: TGTGCCAGCAGCCTCTCGACAGGGGGCAGGTACGAGCAGTACTTC. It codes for CASSLSTGGRYEQYF.

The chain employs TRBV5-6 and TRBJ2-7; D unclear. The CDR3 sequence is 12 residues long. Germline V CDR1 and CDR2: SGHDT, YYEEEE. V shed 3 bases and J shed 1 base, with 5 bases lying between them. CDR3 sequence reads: CASSSVSYEQYF. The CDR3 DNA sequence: TGTGCCAGCAGCTCGGTTTCCTACGAGCAGTACTTC.

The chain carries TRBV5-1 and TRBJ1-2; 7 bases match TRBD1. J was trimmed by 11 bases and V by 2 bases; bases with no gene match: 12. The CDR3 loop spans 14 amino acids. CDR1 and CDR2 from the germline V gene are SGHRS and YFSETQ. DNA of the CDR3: TGCGCCAGCAGCTTTTGGCAGGGGGACACTGGATACACCTTC. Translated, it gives CASSFWQGDTGYTF.

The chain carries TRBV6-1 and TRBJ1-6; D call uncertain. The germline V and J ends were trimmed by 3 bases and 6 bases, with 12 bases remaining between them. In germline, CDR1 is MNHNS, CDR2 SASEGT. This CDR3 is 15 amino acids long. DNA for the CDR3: TGTGCCAGCAGTGATTTCGGACGGGGTAATTCACCCCTCCACTTT. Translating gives CASSDFGRGNSPLHF.

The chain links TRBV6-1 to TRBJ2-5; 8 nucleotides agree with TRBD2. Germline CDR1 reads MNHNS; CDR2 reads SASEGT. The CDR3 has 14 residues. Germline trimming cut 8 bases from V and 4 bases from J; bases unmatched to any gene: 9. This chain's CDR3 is CASFGGAGGETQYF. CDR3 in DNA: TGTGCCAGCTTTGGGGGGGCGGGAGGAGAGACCCAGTACTTC.

The CDR3: CASSHPQGGSLNTQYF. The CDR3, as DNA: TGTGCCAGCAGCCATCCTCAGGGCGGGAGTTTAAATACGCAGTATTTT. The rearrangement uses TRBV9 and TRBJ2-3, with 7 bases identical to TRBD2. V was pared by 4 bases and J by 7 bases, with 15 bases of the junction left unmatched. Germline CDR1 SGDLS, CDR2 YYNGEE. The CDR3 length is 16 residues.

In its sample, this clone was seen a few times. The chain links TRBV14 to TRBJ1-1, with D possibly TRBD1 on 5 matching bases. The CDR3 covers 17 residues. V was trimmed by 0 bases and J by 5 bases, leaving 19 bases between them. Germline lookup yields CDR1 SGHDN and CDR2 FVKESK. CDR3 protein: CASSQDLGRGPRTEAFF. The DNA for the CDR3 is TGTGCCAGCAGCCAAGATTTGGGTAGGGGTCCGCGGACTGAAGCTTTCTTT.

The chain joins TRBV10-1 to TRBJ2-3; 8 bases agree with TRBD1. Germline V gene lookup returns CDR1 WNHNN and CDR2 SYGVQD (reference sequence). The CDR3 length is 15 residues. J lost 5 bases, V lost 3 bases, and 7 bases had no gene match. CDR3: CASSDSGQAGDTQYF. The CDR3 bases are TGCGCCAGCAGTGACTCGGGACAGGCGGGAGATACGCAGTATTTT.